Listed below are T cell receptor beta chains from one sample, sequenced in a study of OX40 agonist ivuxolimab in advanced cancers. TCRdb keeps only in-frame clones here, not all; method: immunoSEQ multiplex PCR. The sample contains 13,000 to 15,000 clones, about 81% of which appear only once. This specimen was CD4+ or CD8+ T cells sorted from blood, taken in a trial of the OX40 agonist ivuxolimab. Receptors originate from an adult with an advanced solid tumor such as melanoma, head and neck, liver or kidney cancer. CDR3s include the opening cysteine and the closing phenylalanine or tryptophan. D genes are given only for firm matches. Only some rows state a clone size, as once, few, many or a class for expanded clones.

>TRBJ1-1|.|TRBV6-6|.
TGTGCCAGCAGTTACGCCCAGGGTATTTGGACTGAAGCTTTCTTT
CASSYAQGIWTEAFF
>TRBJ2-1|.|TRBV4-2|TRBD2
TGTGCCAGCAGCCACAGATTAACGACTAGCGGTGACAATGAGCAGTTCTTC
CASSHRLTTSGDNEQFF
>TRBJ2-7|.|TRBV6-1|TRBD1
TGTGCCAGCAGGACAGGGGATAACTACGAGCAGTACTTC
CASRTGDNYEQYF
>TRBJ1-1|once|TRBV19|TRBD1
TGTGCCAGTAGTATGGGACAGGGGAACACTGAAGCTTTCTTT
CASSMGQGNTEAFF
>TRBJ2-1|.|TRBV6-1|TRBD2
TGTGCCAGCAGTGAAGGACTAGCGGTCGACAATGAGCAGTTCTTC
CASSEGLAVDNEQFF
>TRBJ1-2|.|TRBV29-1|TRBD1
TGCAGCGCCTGGGACAGTACTTATGGCTACACCTTC
CSAWDSTYGYTF
>TRBJ1-5|.|TRBV7-2|TRBD1
TGTGCCAGCAGCTTAACCGGGACAGGGGGCAGGCAGCCCCAGCATTTT
CASSLTGTGGRQPQHF
>TRBJ2-3|once|TRBV7-9|.
TGTGCCAGCAGCATCGCCCGCGGCGATACGCAGTATTTT
CASSIARGDTQYF
>TRBJ1-1|.|TRBV14|.
TGTGCCAGTCTCCCTCTACAGGGAGGGGAAGCTTTCTTT
CASLPLQGGEAFF
>TRBJ2-6|.|TRBV6-4|.
TGTGCCAGCAGGACTTCTAGCGAGCCAGCTTCTGGGGCCAACGTCCTGACTTTC
CASRTSSEPASGANVLTF
>TRBJ2-3|.|TRBV6-5|TRBD2
TGTGCCAGCAGTTACACGCGGGAGAGGGCAGATACGCAGTATTTT
CASSYTRERADTQYF
>TRBJ2-3|.|TRBV12-2|.
TGTGCCAGCAGCATACCTAGCAGAACAGATACGCAGTATTTT
CASSIPSRTDTQYF
>TRBJ2-1|.|TRBV27|TRBD2
TGTGCCAGCAGTAGCGGGACTCACAATGAGCAGTTCTTC
CASSSGTHNEQFF
>TRBJ1-1|.|TRBV7-9|.
TGTGCCAGCAGCCTAGGGAGGGGGGACTCCATGAACACTGAAGCTTTCTTT
CASSLGRGDSMNTEAFF
>TRBJ1-1|.|TRBV7-8|.
TGTGCCAGCAGCTTAGTGGGGCCTAACACTGAAGCTTTCTTT
CASSLVGPNTEAFF